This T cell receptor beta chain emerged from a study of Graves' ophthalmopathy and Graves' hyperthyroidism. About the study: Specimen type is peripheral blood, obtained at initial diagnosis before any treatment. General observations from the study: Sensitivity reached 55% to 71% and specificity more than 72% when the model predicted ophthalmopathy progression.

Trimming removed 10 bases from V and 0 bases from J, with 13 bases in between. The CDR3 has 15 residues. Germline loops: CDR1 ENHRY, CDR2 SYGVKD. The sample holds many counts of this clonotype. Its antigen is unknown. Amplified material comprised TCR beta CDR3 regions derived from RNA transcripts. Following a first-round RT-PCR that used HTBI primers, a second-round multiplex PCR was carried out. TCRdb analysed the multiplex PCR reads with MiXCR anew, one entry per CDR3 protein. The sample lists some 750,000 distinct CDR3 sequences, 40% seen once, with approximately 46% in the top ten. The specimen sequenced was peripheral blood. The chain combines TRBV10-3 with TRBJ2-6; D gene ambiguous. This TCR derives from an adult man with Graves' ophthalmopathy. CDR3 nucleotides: TGTGCCAGCCTGGGCAAGAGCTCTGGGGCCAACGTCCTGACTTTC. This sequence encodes CASLGKSSGANVLTF.